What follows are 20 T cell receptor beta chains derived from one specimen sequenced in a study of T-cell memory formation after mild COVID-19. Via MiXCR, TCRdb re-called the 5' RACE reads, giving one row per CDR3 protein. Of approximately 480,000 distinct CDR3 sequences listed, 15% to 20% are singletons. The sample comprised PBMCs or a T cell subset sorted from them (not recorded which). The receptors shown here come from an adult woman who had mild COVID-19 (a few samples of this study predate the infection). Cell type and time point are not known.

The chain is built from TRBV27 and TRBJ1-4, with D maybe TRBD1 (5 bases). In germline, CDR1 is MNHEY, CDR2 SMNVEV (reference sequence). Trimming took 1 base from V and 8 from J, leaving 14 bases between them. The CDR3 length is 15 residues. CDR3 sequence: CASSLFGGTGEKLFF. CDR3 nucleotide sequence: TGTGCCAGCAGTTTATTTGGGGGTACTGGGGAAAAACTGTTTTTT.

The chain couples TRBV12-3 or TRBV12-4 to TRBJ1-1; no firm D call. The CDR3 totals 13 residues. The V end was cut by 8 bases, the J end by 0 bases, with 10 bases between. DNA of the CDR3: TGTGCCAGCGGGTCGAGGCTGAACACTGAAGCTTTCTTT. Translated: CASGSRLNTEAFF.

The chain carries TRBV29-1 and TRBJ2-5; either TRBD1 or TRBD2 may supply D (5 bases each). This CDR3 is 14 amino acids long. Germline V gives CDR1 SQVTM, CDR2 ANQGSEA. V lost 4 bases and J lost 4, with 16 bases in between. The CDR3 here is CSVVPGPGGETQYF. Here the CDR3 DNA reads TGCAGCGTTGTCCCGGGGCCGGGTGGAGAGACCCAGTACTTC.

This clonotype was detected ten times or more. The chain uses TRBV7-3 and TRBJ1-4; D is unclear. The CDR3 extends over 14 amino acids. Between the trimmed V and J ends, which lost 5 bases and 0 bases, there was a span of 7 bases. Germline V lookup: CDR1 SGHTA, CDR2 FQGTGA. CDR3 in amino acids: CASSSGTTNEKLFF. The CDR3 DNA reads TGTGCCAGCAGCAGCGGGACAACTAATGAAAAACTGTTTTTT.

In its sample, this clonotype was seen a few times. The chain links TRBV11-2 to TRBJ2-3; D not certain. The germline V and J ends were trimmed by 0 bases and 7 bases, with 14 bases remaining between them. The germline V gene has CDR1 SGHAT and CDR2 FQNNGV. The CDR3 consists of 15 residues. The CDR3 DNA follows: TGTGCCAGCAGCTTAGATCGCCCCGCACCAAATACGCAGTATTTT. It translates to CASSLDRPAPNTQYF.

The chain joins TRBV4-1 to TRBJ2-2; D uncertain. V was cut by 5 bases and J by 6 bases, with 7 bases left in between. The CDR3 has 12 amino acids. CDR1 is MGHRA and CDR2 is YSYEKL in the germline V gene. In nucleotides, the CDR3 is TGCGCCAGCAGCTCGAGGCCCGGGGAGCTGTTTTTT. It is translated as CASSSRPGELFF.

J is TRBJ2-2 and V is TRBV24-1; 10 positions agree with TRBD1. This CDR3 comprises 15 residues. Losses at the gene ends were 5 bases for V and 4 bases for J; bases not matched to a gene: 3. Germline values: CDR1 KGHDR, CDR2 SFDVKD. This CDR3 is CATSVTGGGTGELFF. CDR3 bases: TGTGCCACCAGTGTGACAGGGGGCGGCACCGGGGAGCTGTTTTTT.

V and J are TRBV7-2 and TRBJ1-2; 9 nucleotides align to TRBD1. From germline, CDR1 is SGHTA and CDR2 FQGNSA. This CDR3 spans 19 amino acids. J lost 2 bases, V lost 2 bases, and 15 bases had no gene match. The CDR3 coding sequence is TGTGCCAGCAGCTTACGTAGGGGACAGGGACCGGCCGACAACTATGGCTACACCTTC. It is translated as CASSLRRGQGPADNYGYTF.

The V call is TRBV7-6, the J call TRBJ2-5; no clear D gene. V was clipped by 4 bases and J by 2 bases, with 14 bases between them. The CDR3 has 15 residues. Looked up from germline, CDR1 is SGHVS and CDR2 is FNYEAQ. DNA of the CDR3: TGTGCCAGCAGCTCGTACGGCTCCCGGCAAGAGACCCAGTACTTC. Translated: CASSSYGSRQETQYF.

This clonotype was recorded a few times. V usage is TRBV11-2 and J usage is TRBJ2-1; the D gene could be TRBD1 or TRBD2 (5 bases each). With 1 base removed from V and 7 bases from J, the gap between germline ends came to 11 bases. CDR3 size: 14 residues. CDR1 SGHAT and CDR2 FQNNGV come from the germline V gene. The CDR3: CASSLVGDANEQFF. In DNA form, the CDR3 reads TGTGCCAGCAGCTTAGTGGGGGATGCGAATGAGCAGTTCTTC.

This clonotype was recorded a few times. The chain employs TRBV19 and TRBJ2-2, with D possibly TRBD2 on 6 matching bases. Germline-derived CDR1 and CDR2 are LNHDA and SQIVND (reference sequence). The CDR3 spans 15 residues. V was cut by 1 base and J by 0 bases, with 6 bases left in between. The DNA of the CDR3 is TGTGCCAGTAGTATAGGGGGGGCGAACACCGGGGAGCTGTTTTTT. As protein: CASSIGGANTGELFF.

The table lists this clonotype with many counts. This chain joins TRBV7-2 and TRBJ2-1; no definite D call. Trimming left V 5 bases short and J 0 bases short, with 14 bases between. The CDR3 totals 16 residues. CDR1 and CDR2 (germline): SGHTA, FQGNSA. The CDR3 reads CASSLYLSSSYNEQFF. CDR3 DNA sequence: TGTGCCAGCAGCCTATACTTGTCGAGCTCCTACAATGAGCAGTTCTTC.

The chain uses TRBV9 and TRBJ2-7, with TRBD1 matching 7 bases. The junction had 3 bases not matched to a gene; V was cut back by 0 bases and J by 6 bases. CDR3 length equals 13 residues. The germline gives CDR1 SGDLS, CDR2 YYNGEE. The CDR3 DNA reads TGTGCCAGCAGCGTAGAAACAGGGGCCGAGCAGTACTTC. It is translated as CASSVETGAEQYF.

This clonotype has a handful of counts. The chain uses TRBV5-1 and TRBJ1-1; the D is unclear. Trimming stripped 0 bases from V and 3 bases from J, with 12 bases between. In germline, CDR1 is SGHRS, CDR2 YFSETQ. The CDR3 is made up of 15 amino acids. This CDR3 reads CASSLAPALDTEAFF. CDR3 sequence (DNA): TGCGCCAGCAGCTTGGCCCCGGCGTTGGACACTGAAGCTTTCTTT. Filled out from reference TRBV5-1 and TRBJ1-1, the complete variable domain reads KAGVTQTPRYLIKTRGQQVTLSCSPISGHRSVSWYQQTPGQGLQFLFEYFSETQRNKGNFPGRFSGRQFSNSRSEMNVSTLELGDSALYLCASSLAPALDTEAFFGQGTRLTVV.

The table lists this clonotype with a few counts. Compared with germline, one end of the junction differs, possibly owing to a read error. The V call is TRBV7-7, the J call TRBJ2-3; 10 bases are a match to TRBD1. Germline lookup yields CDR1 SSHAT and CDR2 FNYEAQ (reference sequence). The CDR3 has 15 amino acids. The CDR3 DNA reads TGTGCTAGCAGCTCCGGGACAGGGGGCACAGATACGCAGTATTTT. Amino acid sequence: CASSSGTGGTDTQYF.

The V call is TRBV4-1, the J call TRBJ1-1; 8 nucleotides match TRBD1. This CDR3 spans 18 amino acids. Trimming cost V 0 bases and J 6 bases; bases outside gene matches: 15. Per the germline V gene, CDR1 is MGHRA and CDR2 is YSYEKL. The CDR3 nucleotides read TGCGCCAGCAGCCAAGATCTGGACAGGGCGAGGGTTGGTGCTGAAGCTTTCTTT. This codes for CASSQDLDRARVGAEAFF.

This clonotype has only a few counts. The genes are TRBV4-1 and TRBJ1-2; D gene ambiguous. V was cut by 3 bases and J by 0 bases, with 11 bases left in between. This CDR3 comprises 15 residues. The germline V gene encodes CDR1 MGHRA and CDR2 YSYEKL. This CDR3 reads CASSQTPGANYGYTF. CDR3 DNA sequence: TGCGCCAGCAGCCAGACCCCGGGAGCTAACTATGGCTACACCTTC.

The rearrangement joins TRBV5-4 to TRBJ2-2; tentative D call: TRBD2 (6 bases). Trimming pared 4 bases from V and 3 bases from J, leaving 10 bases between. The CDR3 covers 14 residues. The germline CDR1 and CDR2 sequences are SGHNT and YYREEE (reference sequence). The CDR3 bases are TGTGCCAGCAGCGGGGACTCCTACACCGGGGAGCTGTTTTTT. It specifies CASSGDSYTGELFF. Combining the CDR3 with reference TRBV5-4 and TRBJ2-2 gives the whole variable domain ETGVTQSPTHLIKTRGQQVTLRCSSQSGHNTVSWYQQALGQGPQFIFQYYREEENGRGNFPPRFSGLQFPNYSSELNVNALELDDSALYLCASSGDSYTGELFFGEGSRLTVL.

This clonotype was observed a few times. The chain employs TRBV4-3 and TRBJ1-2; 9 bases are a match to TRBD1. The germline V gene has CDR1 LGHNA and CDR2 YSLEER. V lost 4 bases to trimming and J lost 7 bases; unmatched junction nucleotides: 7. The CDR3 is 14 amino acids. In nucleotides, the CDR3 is TGCGCCAGCAGCCGAAGACAGGGGGGGCCTGGCTACACCTTC. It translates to CASSRRQGGPGYTF.

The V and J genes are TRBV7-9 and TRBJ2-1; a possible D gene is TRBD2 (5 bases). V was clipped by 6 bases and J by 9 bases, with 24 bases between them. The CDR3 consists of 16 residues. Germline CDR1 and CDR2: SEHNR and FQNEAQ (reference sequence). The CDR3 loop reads CASRGNSGGFVGEQFF. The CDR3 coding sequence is TGTGCCAGCAGAGGGAATTCAGGAGGTTTCGTGGGTGAGCAGTTCTTC.